Presented here are 21 T cell receptor beta chains from one specimen sequenced in a study of blood T cells in healthy people across ages. A second PCR of roughly 7 to 11 cycles used a sample-barcoded 5' primer and a J-beta primer mix. TCRdb fed the 5' RACE reads into MiXCR, producing one record per CDR3 protein. The table shows under 950,000 distinct CDR3 sequences, with 20% to 25% occurring only once. The sequenced sample consisted of blood. The source of these receptors is a man in his sixties or seventies in good health.

As to this clonotype: A junction boundary mismatches the germline segment, possibly from a read error. The chain employs TRBV3-1 and TRBJ2-3; 7 bases align to TRBD2. Germline CDR1 reads LGHDT; CDR2 reads YNNKEL (reference sequence). CDR3 size: 15 residues. The CDR3 nucleotides read TGTGACAGCAGCCAAGGACTAGAGAGCACAGATACGCAGTATTTT. It encodes CDSSQGLESTDTQYF.

The chain has TRBV11-3 and TRBJ2-5, with TRBD1 matching 10 bases. Germline V gene sequence: CDR1 SGHNT, CDR2 YENEEA. This CDR3 contains 15 residues. Losses at the gene ends were 3 bases for V and 1 base for J; bases not matched to a gene: 2. The CDR3 sequence: CASSLDRGVQETQYF. CDR3 nucleotide sequence: TGTGCCAGCAGCTTGGACAGGGGGGTCCAAGAGACCCAGTACTTC.

The table lists this clonotype with a few counts. This rearrangement joins TRBV7-8 to TRBJ1-1; 10 bases line up with TRBD1. CDR3 size: 17 residues. Germline CDR1 is SGHVS and CDR2 is FQNEAQ. V dropped 7 bases and J dropped 4; count of bases not matched to a gene: 15. The CDR3, as DNA: TGTGCCAGCACCAAGACAGGGGGCGGACGAACCCCCACTGAAGCTTTCTTT. As protein: CASTKTGGGRTPTEAFF.

The gene calls are TRBV7-9 and TRBJ2-7, with 9 bases that match TRBD2. Germline-derived CDR1 and CDR2 are SEHNR and FQNEAQ (reference sequence). This CDR3 is built from 14 residues. The V and J ends lost 5 bases and 1 base, in that order; junction bases with no gene match: 3. This CDR3 is CASSVTSGSYEQYV. The CDR3 nucleotides read TGTGCCAGCAGCGTGACTAGCGGATCCTACGAGCAGTACGTC.

Notes on this clonotype: The conserved phenylalanine or tryptophan normally closing the CDR3 is absent here, so this likely arose from a read error. The V and J genes are TRBV20-1 and TRBJ1-2, with D possibly being TRBD1 (6 bases). The V gene's germline CDR1 is DFQATT and CDR2 SNEGSKA (reference sequence). This CDR3 is built from 14 residues. V was pared by 3 bases and J by 2 bases, with 13 bases between. Here the CDR3 DNA reads TGCAGTGCTAGCCTCGTAGGGACAAACTATGGCTACACCCTC. This codes for CSASLVGTNYGYTL.

The genes are TRBV27 and TRBJ1-2; D is possibly TRBD1 (5 bases). V dropped 8 bases and J dropped 5 bases, with 18 bases sitting between them. The CDR3 runs to 14 residues. Looked up from germline, CDR1 is MNHEY and CDR2 is SMNVEV (reference sequence). The DNA of the CDR3 is TGTGCCAGCGCCCGGGACCCATTGTGGTATGGCTACACCTTC. Protein sequence: CASARDPLWYGYTF.

This clonotype was detected a few times. The genes are TRBV20-1 and TRBJ2-3, with TRBD1 as a possible D gene (5 bases). Germline-derived CDR1 and CDR2 are DFQATT and SNEGSKA (reference sequence). Trimming stripped 5 bases from V and 6 bases from J, with 6 bases between. The length of the CDR3 is 10 residues. CDR3 sequence reads: CSAYRDTQYF. The CDR3 DNA sequence: TGCAGTGCTTACAGGGATACGCAGTATTTT.

As to this clonotype: A read error is possible here, since a much larger clone lies one base away. The conserved phenylalanine or tryptophan normally closing the CDR3 is absent here, so this likely arose from a read error. The V call is TRBV10-1, the J call TRBJ2-7, with 13 bases lining up with TRBD2. The CDR3 spans 14 residues. Germline values: CDR1 WNHNN, CDR2 SYGVQD (reference sequence). The V segment lost 4 bases and the J segment 3 bases; nucleotides outside the gene matches: 0. CDR3 nucleotide sequence: TGCGCCAGCAGTGGACTAGCGGGGGGCTACGAGCAGTACCTC. It encodes CASSGLAGGYEQYL.

The rearrangement uses TRBV11-2 and TRBJ2-2; TRBD2 matches 7 bases. Germline V gene data show CDR1 as SGHAT and CDR2 as FQNNGV. The CDR3 loop spans 14 amino acids. Trimming took 8 bases from V and 4 from J; bases not matched to a gene: 7. The CDR3, as DNA: TGTGCCAGCGAGCGGGGTCAGGGCACCGGGGAGCTGTTTTTT. Amino acids: CASERGQGTGELFF.

The chain couples TRBV12-3 or TRBV12-4 to TRBJ2-3; D remains ambiguous. V gave up 6 bases and J gave up 4 bases, with 11 bases separating them. The CDR3 has 13 residues. CDR3 coding DNA: TGTGCCAGCAGGCTCATCGGGCCAGATACGCAGTATTTT. Amino acid sequence: CASRLIGPDTQYF.

This rearrangement joins TRBV6-1 to TRBJ1-4; no reliable D call. The V gene lost 7 bases and the J gene lost 0 bases, with 12 bases spanning the gap. Germline V gene lookup returns CDR1 MNHNS and CDR2 SASEGT. The CDR3 length is 15 residues. The CDR3, as DNA: TGTGCCAGCATCGCCGCGCCCGCAACTAATGAAAAACTGTTTTTT. Translated, it gives CASIAAPATNEKLFF.

The table lists this clonotype with a few counts. This chain joins TRBV29-1 and TRBJ1-2; 7 bases map to TRBD1. Germline V CDR1 and CDR2: SQVTM, ANQGSEA. The CDR3 covers 12 residues. J was trimmed by 7 bases and V by 6 bases; bases with no gene match: 8. The DNA for the CDR3 is TGCAGCGTGGGACAGCCTTCCTCTGGCTACACCTTC. Protein sequence: CSVGQPSSGYTF. The full variable domain, completed using reference TRBV29-1 and TRBJ1-2, is SAVISQKPSRDICQRGTSLTIQCQVDSQVTMMFWYRQQPGQSLTLIATANQGSEATYESGFVIDKFPISRPNLTFSTLTVSNMSPEDSSIYLCSVGQPSSGYTFGSGTRLTVV.

This clonotype was recorded at least ten times. The chain recombines TRBV10-2 with TRBJ2-1; 8 nucleotides align to TRBD1. With V trimmed by 6 bases and J by 1 base, 5 bases remained unmatched. The V gene's germline CDR1 is WSHSY and CDR2 SAAADI. This CDR3 is built from 15 residues. CDR3 DNA sequence: TGCGCCAGCAGCGATACAGGGGGATCCTACAATGAGCAGTTCTTC. Protein: CASSDTGGSYNEQFF.

V usage is TRBV7-8 and J usage is TRBJ2-4; D possibly corresponds to TRBD2 (6 bases). Trimming removed 0 bases from V and 12 bases from J, with 12 bases in between. This CDR3 has 13 residues. The germline V gene encodes CDR1 SGHVS and CDR2 FQNEAQ. The CDR3 spells CASSLAVTSSQYF. In nucleotides, the CDR3 is TGTGCCAGCAGCTTAGCGGTAACTAGCAGTCAGTACTTC.

This clonotype was picked up a small number of times. CDR3 nucleotides: TGTGCCAGCAGCTTCTTCGAGAGGTCTGGAAACACCATATATTTT. Its protein product is CASSFFERSGNTIYF. The chain has TRBV7-9 and TRBJ1-3; no definite D call. Trimming removed 3 bases at V and 1 base at J, with 10 bases between. The germline V gene has CDR1 SEHNR and CDR2 FQNEAQ (reference sequence). There are 15 residues in the CDR3.

As to this clonotype: This could be a read error, since a much larger clone is one nucleotide away. Here the CDR3 omits its conserved ending phenylalanine or tryptophan, so a read error is the likely source. The chain is built from TRBV3-1 and TRBJ2-5; D is ambiguous. Judging by the DNA end, TRBJ2-7 fits better; the J call may be wrong. Germline lookup yields CDR1 LGHDT and CDR2 YNNKEL (reference sequence). CDR3 length equals 12 residues. The CDR3 spells CASSPSSYEQYL. The DNA for the CDR3 is TGTGCCAGCAGCCCTAGCTCCTACGAGCAGTACCTC.

CDR3: CASSYSTSGMGEQFF. The CDR3 nucleotides are TGTGCCAGCAGTTACTCTACCAGCGGGATGGGGGAGCAGTTCTTC. The rearrangement uses TRBV6-6 and TRBJ2-1; 7 nucleotides line up with TRBD2. This CDR3 region has 15 residues. J was trimmed by 10 bases and V by 0 bases; bases with no gene match: 9. Germline CDR1 reads MNHNY; CDR2 reads SVGAGI (reference sequence).

This clonotype was detected a few times. This chain joins TRBV7-2 and TRBJ2-5; a possible D gene is TRBD1 (5 bases). Between the trimmed V and J ends, which lost 7 bases and 5 bases, there was a span of 11 bases. The CDR3 consists of 12 residues. Germline V gives CDR1 SGHTA, CDR2 FQGNSA. Here the CDR3 reads CASNKGWETQYF. DNA for the CDR3: TGTGCCAGCAATAAGGGGTGGGAGACCCAGTACTTC.

This clonotype has ten or more counts. V usage is TRBV5-6 and J usage is TRBJ2-7; D is unclear. Germline CDR1 and CDR2: SGHDT and YYEEEE. Deletions cut 4 bases from V and 0 bases from J, with 14 bases between. The CDR3 is made up of 15 amino acids. The CDR3: CASSHDAGASYEQYF. The CDR3 DNA is TGTGCCAGCAGCCACGACGCAGGCGCCTCCTACGAGCAGTACTTC.

Points on this clonotype: At one end, the junction sequence differs from germline, possibly due to a read error. The CDR3 nucleotides read TGTGCCATCAGTGCCACTCTAGCGGGGGGTCTCACGGCAGATGCGCAGTATTTT. Its protein is CAISATLAGGLTADAQYF. V is TRBV10-3 and J is TRBJ2-3; 11 bases line up with TRBD2. Germline assignment: CDR1 ENHRY and CDR2 SYGVKD. The CDR3 runs 18 residues.

The chain joins TRBV5-1 to TRBJ2-1, with D possibly matching TRBD2 (6 bases). Trimming removed 0 bases from V and 0 bases from J, with 16 bases in between. This CDR3 has 18 residues. Germline-derived CDR1 and CDR2 are SGHRS and YFSETQ. CDR3 region: CASSLAGGRILSYNEQFF. As DNA, the CDR3 is TGCGCCAGCAGCTTGGCCGGGGGACGGATACTCTCCTACAATGAGCAGTTCTTC.